This T cell receptor (beta chain) was profiled in a study of T-cell reconstitution after alpha-beta-depleted transplantation in children. The CDR3 has 14 residues. Trimming took 6 bases from V and 2 from J, leaving 13 bases between them. CDR1 is SGHRS, CDR2 YFSETQ, per germline. Researchers prepared the TCRbeta library using unique molecular identifiers, the study reports. TCRdb reanalysed the PCR reads using MiXCR and keeps one entry per CDR3 protein. Among around 680,000 distinct CDR3 sequences listed, over 15% were seen once. The TCR was taken from a human donor who donated a stem cell graft to a child with acute myeloid leukemia. The sample here was PBMCs from the stem cell graft donor, taken from the stem cell graft. The chain uses TRBV5-1 and TRBJ2-3, with D perhaps being TRBD1 or TRBD2 (6 bases each). CDR3 nucleotide sequence: TGCGCCAGCACCGTAGGGGGGTTCACAGATACGCAGTATTTT. The encoded protein is CASTVGGFTDTQYF.